Each of the 4 T cell receptor beta chains below was sequenced from the same sample in a study of T cell responses to AZD1222 COVID-19 vaccine. Sequencing was performed with immunoSEQ multiplex PCR; in TCRdb, only in-frame clones are kept and a portion is missing. The sample has around 95,000 clones, about 87% seen once. Here the sequenced sample was peripheral blood, taken on day 0 of AZD1222 vaccination. The receptors originated from an adult in good health.

This clone was seen only once. The V gene is TRBV7-2, the J gene TRBJ2-5, with 7 nucleotides matching TRBD1. V was pared by 0 bases and J by 2 bases, with 0 bases of the junction left unmatched. Germline loops: CDR1 SGHTA, CDR2 FQGNSA. CDR3 length equals 14 residues. The CDR3 here is CASSLAGQQETQYF. The CDR3, as DNA: TGTGCCAGCAGCTTAGCGGGACAGCAAGAGACCCAGTACTTC.

The CDR3 DNA follows: TGTGCCAGCAGTTTAGCACATTCACCCCTCCACTTT. It encodes CASSLAHSPLHF. This rearrangement joins TRBV27 to TRBJ1-6; D is unclear. The CDR3 is made up of 12 amino acids. Trimming left V 2 bases short and J 8 bases short, with 4 bases between. Germline V lookup: CDR1 MNHEY, CDR2 SMNVEV (reference sequence).

This chain uses TRBV18 with TRBJ2-3; 9 positions match TRBD2. Germline trimming cut 4 bases from V and 0 bases from J; bases unmatched to any gene: 2. The CDR3 length is 15 residues. Germline CDR1 reads KGHSH; CDR2 reads LQKENI. The CDR3 protein is CASSLLAGSTDTQYF. CDR3 in DNA: TGTGCCAGCTCACTCCTAGCGGGGAGCACAGATACGCAGTATTTT.

This clone appeared once. The J gene is TRBJ2-2, the V gene TRBV30; tentatively, D is TRBD2 (5 bases). Germline V gives CDR1 GTSNPN, CDR2 SVGIG (reference sequence). Trimming cost V 3 bases and J 2 bases, with 10 bases left between them. The CDR3 covers 14 residues. The CDR3 loop reads CAWRSTINTGELFF. The DNA for the CDR3 is TGTGCCTGGAGGTCGACTATTAACACCGGGGAGCTGTTTTTT.